The source of this TCR beta chain is a study of cytomegalovirus exposure and HLA in healthy donors. Overall study findings and caveats: Later analysis placed DRB1 highest and HLA-C lowest in TCR association rates, which differed by HLA locus. Beyond CMV serostatus, there was no information to go on about immune exposure. Later analysis suggested most CMV-associated TCR beta chains were HLA-restricted. A reported reduction in N-insertions relative to the approximately 640-donor mean was seen in an Asian-associated ancestry cluster in a later analysis.

Losses at the gene ends were 5 bases for V and 3 bases for J; bases not matched to a gene: 7. Germline CDR1 is SGHTA and CDR2 is FQGNSA. The CDR3 is 17 amino acids. The PCR was carried out with 60 Vbeta primers and 13 Jbeta primers. Produced via immunoSEQ multiplex PCR; TCRdb's table is partial and in-frame only. The table shows about 140,000 clones, with 80% occurring only once. With respect to this clone: Its specificity is unknown.

Source material: PBMCs. J is TRBJ2-3 and V is TRBV7-2; 14 nucleotides align to TRBD2. This clonotype was sampled from a woman in her thirties in good health and CMV-seronegative. The CDR3 loop is CASSQRTSGGPTDTQYF. DNA of the CDR3: TGTGCCAGCAGCCAACGGACTAGCGGGGGGCCAACAGATACGCAGTATTTT. Complete variable domain (other parts from reference TRBV7-2 and TRBJ2-3): GAGVSQSPSNKVTEKGKDVELRCDPISGHTALYWYRQSLGQGLEFLIYFQGNSAPDKSGLPSDRFSAERTGGSVSTLTIQRTQQEDSAVYLCASSQRTSGGPTDTQYFGPGTRLTVL.